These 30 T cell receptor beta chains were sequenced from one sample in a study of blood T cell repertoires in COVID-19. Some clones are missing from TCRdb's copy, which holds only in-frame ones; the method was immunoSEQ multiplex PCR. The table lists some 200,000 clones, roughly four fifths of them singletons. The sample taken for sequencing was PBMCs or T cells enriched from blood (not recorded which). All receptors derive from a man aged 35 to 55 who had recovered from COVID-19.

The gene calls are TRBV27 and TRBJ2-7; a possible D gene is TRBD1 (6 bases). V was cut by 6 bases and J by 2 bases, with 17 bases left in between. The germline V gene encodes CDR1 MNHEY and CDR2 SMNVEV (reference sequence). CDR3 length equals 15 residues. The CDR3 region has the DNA TGTGCCAGCAGCTTCCAGTTTTGGGACACCTACGAGCAGTACTTC. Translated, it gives CASSFQFWDTYEQYF.

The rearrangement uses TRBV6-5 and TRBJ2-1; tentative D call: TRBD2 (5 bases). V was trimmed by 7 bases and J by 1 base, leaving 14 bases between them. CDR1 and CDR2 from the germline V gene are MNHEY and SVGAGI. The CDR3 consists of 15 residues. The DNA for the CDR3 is TGTGCCAGCAAACGCAGCGGTCAGTCCTACAATGAGCAGTTCTTC. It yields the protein CASKRSGQSYNEQFF.

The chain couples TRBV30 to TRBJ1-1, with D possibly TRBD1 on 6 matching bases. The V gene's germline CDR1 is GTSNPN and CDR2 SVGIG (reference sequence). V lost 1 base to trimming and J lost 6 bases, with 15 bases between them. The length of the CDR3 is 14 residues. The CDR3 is CAWSGVLTGSEAFF. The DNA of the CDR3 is TGTGCCTGGAGTGGGGTCTTAACAGGGTCTGAAGCTTTCTTT.

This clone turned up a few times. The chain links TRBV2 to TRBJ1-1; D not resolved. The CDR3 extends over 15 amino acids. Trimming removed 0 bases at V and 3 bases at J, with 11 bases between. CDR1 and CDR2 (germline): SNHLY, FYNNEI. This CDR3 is CASSEAGSRDTEAFF. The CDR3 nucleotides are TGTGCCAGCAGTGAAGCGGGTTCGAGGGACACTGAAGCTTTCTTT.

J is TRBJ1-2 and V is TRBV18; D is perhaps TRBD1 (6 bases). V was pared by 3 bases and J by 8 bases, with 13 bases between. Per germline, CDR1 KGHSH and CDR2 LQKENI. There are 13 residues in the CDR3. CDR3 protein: CASSPWPGEGYTF. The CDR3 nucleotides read TGTGCCAGCTCACCTTGGCCAGGGGAAGGCTACACCTTC.

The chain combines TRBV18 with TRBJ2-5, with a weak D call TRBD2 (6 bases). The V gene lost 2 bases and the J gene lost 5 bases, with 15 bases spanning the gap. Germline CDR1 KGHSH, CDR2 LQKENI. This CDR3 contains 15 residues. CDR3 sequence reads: CASSPAASAVETQYF. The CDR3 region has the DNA TGTGCCAGCTCACCAGCGGCTAGCGCGGTCGAGACCCAGTACTTC.

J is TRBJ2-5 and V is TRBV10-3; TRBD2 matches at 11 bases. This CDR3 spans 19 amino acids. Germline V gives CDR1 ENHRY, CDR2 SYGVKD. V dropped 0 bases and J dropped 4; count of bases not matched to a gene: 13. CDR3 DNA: TGTGCCATCAGTGAGTCGGTAGGGACTAGCGGCAGGAGGAGAGAGACCCAGTACTTC. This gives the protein CAISESVGTSGRRRETQYF.

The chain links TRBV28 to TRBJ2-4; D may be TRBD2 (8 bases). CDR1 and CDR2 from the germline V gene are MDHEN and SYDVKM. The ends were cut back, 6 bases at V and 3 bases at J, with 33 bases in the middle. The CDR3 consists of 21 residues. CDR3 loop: CASSHPEVGQRTTSVKNIQYF. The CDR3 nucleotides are TGTGCCAGCAGCCACCCAGAAGTGGGACAGCGCACGACTAGCGTCAAAAACATTCAGTACTTC.

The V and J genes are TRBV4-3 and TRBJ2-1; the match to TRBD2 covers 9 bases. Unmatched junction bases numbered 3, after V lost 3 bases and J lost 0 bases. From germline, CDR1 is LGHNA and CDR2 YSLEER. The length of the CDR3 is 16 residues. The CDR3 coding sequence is TGCGCCAGCAGCCACCTTAGCGGGAGCTCCTACAATGAGCAGTTCTTC. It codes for CASSHLSGSSYNEQFF.

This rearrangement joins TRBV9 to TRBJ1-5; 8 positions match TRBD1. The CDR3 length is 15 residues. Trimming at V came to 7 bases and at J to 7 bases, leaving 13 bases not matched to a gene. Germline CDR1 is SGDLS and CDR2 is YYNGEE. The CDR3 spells CASSPGQVVDQPQHF. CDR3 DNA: TGTGCCAGCTCTCCGGGACAGGTCGTTGACCAGCCCCAGCATTTT.

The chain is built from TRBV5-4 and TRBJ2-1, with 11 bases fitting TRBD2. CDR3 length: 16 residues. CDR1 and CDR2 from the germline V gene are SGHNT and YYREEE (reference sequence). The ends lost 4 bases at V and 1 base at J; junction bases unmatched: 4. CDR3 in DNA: TGTGCCAGCAGCACGGGACTAGCGGAATCCTACAATGAGCAGTTCTTC. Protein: CASSTGLAESYNEQFF. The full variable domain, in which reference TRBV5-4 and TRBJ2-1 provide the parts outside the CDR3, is ETGVTQSPTHLIKTRGQQVTLRCSSQSGHNTVSWYQQALGQGPQFIFQYYREEENGRGNFPPRFSGLQFPNYSSELNVNALELDDSALYLCASSTGLAESYNEQFFGPGTRLTVL.

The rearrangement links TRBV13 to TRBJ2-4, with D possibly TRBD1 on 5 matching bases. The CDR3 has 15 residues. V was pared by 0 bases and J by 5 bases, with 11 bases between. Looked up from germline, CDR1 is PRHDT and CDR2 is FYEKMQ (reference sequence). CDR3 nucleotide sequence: TGTGCCAGCAGCTTAGGCCCTGGGGCTGAAAACATTCAGTACTTC. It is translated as CASSLGPGAENIQYF.

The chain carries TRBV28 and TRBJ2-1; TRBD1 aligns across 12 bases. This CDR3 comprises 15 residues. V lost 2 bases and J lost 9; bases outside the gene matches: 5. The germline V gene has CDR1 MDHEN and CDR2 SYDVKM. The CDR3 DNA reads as TGTGCCAGCAGTTTAGGGGACAGGGGGCATAGTGAGCAGTTCTTC. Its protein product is CASSLGDRGHSEQFF. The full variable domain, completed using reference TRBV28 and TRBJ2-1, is DVKVTQSSRYLVKRTGEKVFLECVQDMDHENMFWYRQDPGLGLRLIYFSYDVKMKEKGDIPEGYSVSREKKERFSLILESASTNQTSMYLCASSLGDRGHSEQFFGPGTRLTVL.

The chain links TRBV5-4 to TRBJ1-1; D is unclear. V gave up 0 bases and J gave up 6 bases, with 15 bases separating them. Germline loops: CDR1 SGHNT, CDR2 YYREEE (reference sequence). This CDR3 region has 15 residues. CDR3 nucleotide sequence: TGTGCCAGCAGCTTGGGCGGACCGGGTAGCGCTGAAGCTTTCTTT. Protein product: CASSLGGPGSAEAFF.

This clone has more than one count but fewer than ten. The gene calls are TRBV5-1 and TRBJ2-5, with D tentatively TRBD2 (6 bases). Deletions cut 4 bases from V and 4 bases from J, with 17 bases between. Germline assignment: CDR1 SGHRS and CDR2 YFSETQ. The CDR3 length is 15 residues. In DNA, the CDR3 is TGCGCCAGCAGCCCCGGGACTCCTGAGACAGAGACCCAGTACTTC. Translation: CASSPGTPETETQYF.

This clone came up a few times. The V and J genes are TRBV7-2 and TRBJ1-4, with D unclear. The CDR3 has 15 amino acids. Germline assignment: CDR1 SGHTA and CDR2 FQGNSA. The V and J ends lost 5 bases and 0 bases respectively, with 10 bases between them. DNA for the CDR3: TGTGCCAGCAGCACCGCAGGTGCAACTAATGAAAAACTGTTTTTT. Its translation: CASSTAGATNEKLFF.

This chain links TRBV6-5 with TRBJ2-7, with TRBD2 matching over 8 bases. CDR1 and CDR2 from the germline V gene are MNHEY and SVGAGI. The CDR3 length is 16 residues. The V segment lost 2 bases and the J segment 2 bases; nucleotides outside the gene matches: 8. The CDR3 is CASSYATSGETYEQYV. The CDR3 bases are TGTGCCAGCAGTTACGCAACTAGCGGAGAAACCTACGAGCAGTACGTC.

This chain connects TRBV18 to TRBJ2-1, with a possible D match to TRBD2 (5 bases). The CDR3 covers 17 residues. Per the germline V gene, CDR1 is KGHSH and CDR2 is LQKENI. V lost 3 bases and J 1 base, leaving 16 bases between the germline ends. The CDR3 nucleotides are TGTGCCAGCTCACCTGAAGACACTTGGAGGTCCTACAATGAGCAGTTCTTC. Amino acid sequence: CASSPEDTWRSYNEQFF.

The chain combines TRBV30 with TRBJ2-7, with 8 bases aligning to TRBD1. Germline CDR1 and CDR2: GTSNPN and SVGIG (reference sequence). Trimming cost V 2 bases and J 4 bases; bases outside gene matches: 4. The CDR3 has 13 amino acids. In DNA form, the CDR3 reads TGTGCCTGGAGTACCAGGGGGCTGTACGAGCAGTACTTC. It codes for CAWSTRGLYEQYF.

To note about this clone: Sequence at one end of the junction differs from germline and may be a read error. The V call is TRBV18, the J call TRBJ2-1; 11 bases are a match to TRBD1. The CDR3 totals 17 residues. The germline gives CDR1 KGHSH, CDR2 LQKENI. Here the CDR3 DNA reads TGTGCCAGCTCGCCACGGGACAGGGGGGCCGGCTACAATGAGCAGTTCTTC. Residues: CASSPRDRGAGYNEQFF. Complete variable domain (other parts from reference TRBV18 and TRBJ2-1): NAGVMQNPRHLVRRRGQEARLRCSPMKGHSHVYWYRQLPEEGLKFMVYLQKENIIDESGMPKERFSAEFPKEGPSILRIQQVVRGDSAAYFCASSPRDRGAGYNEQFFGPGTRLTVL.

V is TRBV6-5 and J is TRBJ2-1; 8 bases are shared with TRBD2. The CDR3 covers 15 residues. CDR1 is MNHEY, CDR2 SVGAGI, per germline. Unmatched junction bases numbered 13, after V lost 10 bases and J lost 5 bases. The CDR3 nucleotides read TGTGCCATCGTTTCCCCCGGGACTAGTGACAATGAGCAGTTCTTC. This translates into CAIVSPGTSDNEQFF.

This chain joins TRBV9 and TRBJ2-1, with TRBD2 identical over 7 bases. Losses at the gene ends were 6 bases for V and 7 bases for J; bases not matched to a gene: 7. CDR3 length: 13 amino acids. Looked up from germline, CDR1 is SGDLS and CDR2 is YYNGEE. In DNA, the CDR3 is TGTGCCAGCAAGAGAGCGGGATCTAATGAGCAGTTCTTC. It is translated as CASKRAGSNEQFF.

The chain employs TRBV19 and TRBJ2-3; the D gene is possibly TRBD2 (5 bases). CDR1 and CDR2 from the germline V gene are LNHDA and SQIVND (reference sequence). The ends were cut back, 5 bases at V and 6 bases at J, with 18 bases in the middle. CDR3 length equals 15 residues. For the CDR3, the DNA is TGTGCCAGTAGTTTCCGGACTCCCCCCAGGGATACGCAGTATTTT. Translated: CASSFRTPPRDTQYF.

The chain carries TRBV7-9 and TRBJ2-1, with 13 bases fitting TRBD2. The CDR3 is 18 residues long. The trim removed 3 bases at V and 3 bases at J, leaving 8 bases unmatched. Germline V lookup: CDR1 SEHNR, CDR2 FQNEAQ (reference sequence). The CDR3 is CASSFHYGLAGDYNEQFF. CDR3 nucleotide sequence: TGTGCCAGCAGCTTCCATTACGGACTAGCGGGAGACTACAATGAGCAGTTCTTC.

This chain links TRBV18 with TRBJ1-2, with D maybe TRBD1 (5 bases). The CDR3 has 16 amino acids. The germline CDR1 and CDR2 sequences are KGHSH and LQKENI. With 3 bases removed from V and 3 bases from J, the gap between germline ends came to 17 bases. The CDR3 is CASSPSVQTGDYGYTF. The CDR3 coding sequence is TGTGCCAGCTCACCTAGTGTACAAACAGGAGACTATGGCTACACCTTC. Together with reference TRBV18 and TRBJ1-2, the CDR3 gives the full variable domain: NAGVMQNPRHLVRRRGQEARLRCSPMKGHSHVYWYRQLPEEGLKFMVYLQKENIIDESGMPKERFSAEFPKEGPSILRIQQVVRGDSAAYFCASSPSVQTGDYGYTFGSGTRLTVV.

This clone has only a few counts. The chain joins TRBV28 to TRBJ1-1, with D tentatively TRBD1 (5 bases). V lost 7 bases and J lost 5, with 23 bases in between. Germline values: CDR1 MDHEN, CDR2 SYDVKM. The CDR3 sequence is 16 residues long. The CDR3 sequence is CASNFLGTPSETEAFF. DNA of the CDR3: TGTGCCAGCAACTTCCTAGGGACTCCCTCCGAGACTGAAGCTTTCTTT.

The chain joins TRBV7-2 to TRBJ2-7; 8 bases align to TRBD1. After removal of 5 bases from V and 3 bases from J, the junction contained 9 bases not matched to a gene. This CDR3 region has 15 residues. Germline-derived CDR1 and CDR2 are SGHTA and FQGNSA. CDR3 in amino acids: CASSPRTGNGYEQYF. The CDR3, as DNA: TGTGCCAGCAGCCCAAGGACAGGGAACGGCTACGAGCAGTACTTC.

CDR3: CASSDRIQETQYF. The CDR3 coding sequence is TGTGCCAGTAGTGACAGAATTCAAGAGACCCAGTACTTC. The chain is built from TRBV19 and TRBJ2-5; tentatively, D is TRBD1 (5 bases). Per germline, CDR1 LNHDA and CDR2 SQIVND (reference sequence). V lost 5 bases and J 2 bases, leaving 9 bases between the germline ends. The CDR3 is made up of 13 amino acids.

This chain's CDR3 is CAISVDRGVTEAFF. Written as DNA, the CDR3 is TGTGCCATCAGTGTGGACAGGGGGGTCACTGAAGCTTTCTTT. The chain carries TRBV10-3 and TRBJ1-1; 10 nucleotides align to TRBD1. This CDR3 comprises 14 residues. Germline V gene data show CDR1 as ENHRY and CDR2 as SYGVKD. The ends lost 4 bases at V and 4 bases at J; junction bases unmatched: 3.

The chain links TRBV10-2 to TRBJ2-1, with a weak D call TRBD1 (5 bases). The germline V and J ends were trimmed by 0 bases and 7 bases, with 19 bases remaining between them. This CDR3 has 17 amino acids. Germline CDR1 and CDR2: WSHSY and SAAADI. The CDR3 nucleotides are TGCGCCAGCAGTGAGTCCAGGACCAAAGGGGTGGGGAATGAGCAGTTCTTC. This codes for CASSESRTKGVGNEQFF.